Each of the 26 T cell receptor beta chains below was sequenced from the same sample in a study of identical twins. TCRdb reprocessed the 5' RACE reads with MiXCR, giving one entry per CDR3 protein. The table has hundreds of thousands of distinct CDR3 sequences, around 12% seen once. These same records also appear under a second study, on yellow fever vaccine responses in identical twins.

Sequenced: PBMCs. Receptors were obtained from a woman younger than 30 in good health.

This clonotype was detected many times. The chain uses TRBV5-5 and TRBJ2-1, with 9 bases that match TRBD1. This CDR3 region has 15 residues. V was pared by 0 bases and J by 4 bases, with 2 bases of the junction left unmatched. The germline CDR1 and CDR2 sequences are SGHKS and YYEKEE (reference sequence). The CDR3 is CASSLAGQGYNEQFF. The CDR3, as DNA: TGTGCCAGCAGCTTGGCGGGACAGGGATACAATGAGCAGTTCTTC.

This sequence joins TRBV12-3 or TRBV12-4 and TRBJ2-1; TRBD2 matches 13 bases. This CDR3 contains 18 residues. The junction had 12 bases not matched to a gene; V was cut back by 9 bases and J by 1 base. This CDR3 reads CASSQQGLAGWSYNEQFF. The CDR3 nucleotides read TGTGCCAGTTCTCAGCAGGGACTAGCGGGATGGTCCTACAATGAGCAGTTCTTC.

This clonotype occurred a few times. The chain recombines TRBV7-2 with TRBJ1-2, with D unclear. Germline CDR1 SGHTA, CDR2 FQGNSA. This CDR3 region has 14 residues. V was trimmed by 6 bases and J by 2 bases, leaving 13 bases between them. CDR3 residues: CASRLQTANYGYTF. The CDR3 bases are TGTGCCAGCAGACTACAGACCGCCAACTATGGCTACACCTTC.

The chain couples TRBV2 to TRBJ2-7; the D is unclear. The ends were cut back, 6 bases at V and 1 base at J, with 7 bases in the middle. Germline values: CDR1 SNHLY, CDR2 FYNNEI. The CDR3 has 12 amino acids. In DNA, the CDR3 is TGTGCCAGCAGAGGGATATCCTACGAGCAGTACGTC. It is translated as CASRGISYEQYV.

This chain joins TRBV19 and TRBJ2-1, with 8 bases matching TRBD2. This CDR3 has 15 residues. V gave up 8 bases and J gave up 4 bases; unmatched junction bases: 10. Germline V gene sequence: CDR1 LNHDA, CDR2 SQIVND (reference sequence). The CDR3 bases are TGTGCCAGTCAAATCGGGGGGGCCGTTTACAATGAGCAGTTCTTC. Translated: CASQIGGAVYNEQFF.

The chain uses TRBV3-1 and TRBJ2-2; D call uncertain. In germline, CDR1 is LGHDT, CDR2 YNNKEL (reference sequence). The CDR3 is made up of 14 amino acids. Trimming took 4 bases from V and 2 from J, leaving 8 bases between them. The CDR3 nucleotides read TGTGCCAGCAGCCCCCTCCCCAACACCGGGGAGCTGTTTTTT. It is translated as CASSPLPNTGELFF.

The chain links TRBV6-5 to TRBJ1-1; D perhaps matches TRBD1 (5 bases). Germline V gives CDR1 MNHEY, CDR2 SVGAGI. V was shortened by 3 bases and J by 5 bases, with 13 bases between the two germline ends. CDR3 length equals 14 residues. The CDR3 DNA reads TGTGCCAGCAGTTATTTCGCCGGGGGAACTGAAGCTTTCTTT. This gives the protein CASSYFAGGTEAFF.

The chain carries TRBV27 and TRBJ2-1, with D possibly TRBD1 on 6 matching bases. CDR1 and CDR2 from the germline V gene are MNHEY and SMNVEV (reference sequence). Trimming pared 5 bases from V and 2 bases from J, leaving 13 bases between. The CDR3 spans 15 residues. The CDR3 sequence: CASSPDSLTYNEQFF. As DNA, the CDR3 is TGTGCCAGCAGTCCGGACAGCCTAACCTACAATGAGCAGTTCTTC.

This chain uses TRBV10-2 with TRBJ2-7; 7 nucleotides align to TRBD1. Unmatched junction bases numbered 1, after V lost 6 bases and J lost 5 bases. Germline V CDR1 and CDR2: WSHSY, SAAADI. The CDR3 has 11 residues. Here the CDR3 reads CASSDRDEQYV. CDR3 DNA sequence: TGCGCCAGCAGCGACAGGGACGAGCAGTACGTC.

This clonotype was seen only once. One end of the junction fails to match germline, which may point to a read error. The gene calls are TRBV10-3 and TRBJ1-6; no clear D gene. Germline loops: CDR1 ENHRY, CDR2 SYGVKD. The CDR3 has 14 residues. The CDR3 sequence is CTIRAPSYNSPLHF. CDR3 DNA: TGTACCATCAGAGCACCGAGCTATAATTCACCCCTCCACTTT.

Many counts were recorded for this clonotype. The CDR3 spells CASSLGGLAGKGTGELFF. In DNA, the CDR3 is TGTGCCAGCAGCTTAGGGGGACTAGCGGGAAAGGGCACCGGGGAGCTGTTTTTT. This rearrangement joins TRBV7-8 to TRBJ2-2; 13 nucleotides match TRBD2. CDR1 and CDR2 (germline): SGHVS, FQNEAQ. This CDR3 comprises 18 residues. V gave up 1 base and J gave up 4 bases; unmatched junction bases: 6.

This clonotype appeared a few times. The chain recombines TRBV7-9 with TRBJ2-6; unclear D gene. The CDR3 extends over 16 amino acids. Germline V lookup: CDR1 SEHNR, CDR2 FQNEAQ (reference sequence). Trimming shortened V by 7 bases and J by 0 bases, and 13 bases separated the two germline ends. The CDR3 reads CASINPEPSGANVLTF. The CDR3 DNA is TGTGCCAGCATCAACCCCGAGCCCTCTGGGGCCAACGTCCTGACTTTC.

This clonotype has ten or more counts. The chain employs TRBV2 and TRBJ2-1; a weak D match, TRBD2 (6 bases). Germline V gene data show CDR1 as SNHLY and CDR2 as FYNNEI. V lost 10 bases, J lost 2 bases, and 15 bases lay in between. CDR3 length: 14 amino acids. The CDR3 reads CATRGSGTYNEQFF. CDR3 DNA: TGTGCCACCCGGGGGAGCGGAACCTACAATGAGCAGTTCTTC.

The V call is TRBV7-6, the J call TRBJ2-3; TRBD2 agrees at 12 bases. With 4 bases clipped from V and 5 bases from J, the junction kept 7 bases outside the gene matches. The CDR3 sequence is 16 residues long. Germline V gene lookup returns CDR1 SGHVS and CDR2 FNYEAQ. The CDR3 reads CASSSRLAGEVDTQYF. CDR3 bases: TGTGCCAGCAGCTCGAGACTAGCGGGAGAGGTAGATACGCAGTATTTT.

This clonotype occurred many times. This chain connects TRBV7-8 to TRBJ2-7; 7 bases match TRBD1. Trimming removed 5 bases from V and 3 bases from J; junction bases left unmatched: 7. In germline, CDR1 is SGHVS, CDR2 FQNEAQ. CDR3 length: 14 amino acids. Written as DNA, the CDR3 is TGTGCCAGCAGCAACTGGGACAGTCACTACGAGCAGTACTTC. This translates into CASSNWDSHYEQYF.

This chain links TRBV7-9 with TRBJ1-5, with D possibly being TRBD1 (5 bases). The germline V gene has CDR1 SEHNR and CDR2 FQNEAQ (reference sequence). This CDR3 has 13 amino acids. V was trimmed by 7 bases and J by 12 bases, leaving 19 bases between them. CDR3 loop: CASTTTQGGDQHF. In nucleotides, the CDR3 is TGTGCCAGCACCACAACACAAGGAGGGGACCAGCATTTT. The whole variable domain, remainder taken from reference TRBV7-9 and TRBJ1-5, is DTGVSQNPRHKITKRGQNVTFRCDPISEHNRLYWYRQTLGQGPEFLTYFQNEAQLEKSRLLSDRFSAERPKGSFSTLEIQRTEQGDSAMYLCASTTTQGGDQHFGDGTRLSIL.

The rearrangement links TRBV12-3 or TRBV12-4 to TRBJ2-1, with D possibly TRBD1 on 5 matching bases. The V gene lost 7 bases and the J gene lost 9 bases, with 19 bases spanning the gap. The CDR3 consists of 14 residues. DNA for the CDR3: TGTGCCAGCACCCCCCGAAGGGGATGCGGTGAGCAGTTCTTC. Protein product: CASTPRRGCGEQFF.

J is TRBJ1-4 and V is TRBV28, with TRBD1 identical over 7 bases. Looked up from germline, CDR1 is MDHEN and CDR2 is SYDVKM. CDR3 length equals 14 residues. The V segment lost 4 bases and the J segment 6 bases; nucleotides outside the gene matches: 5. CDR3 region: CASSSGGSDEKLFF. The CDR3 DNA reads TGTGCCAGCAGTTCAGGGGGATCTGATGAAAAACTGTTTTTT.

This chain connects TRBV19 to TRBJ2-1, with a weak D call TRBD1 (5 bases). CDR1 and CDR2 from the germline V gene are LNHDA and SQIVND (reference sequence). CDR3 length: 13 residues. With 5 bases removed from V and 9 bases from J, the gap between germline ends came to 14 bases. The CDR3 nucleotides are TGTGCCAGTAGTCCAGGGCTGTATAGTGAGCAGTTCTTC. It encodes CASSPGLYSEQFF. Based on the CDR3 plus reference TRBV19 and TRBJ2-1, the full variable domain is DGGITQSPKYLFRKEGQNVTLSCEQNLNHDAMYWYRQDPGQGLRLIYYSQIVNDFQKGDIAEGYSVSREKKESFPLTVTSAQKNPTAFYLCASSPGLYSEQFFGPGTRLTVL.

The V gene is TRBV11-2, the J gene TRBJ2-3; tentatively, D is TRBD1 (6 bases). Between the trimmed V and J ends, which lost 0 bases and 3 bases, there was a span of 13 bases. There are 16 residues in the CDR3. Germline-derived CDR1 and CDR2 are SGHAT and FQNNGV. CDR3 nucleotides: TGTGCCAGCAGCTTAGATCGGGGCAGGGGTACAGATACGCAGTATTTT. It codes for CASSLDRGRGTDTQYF.

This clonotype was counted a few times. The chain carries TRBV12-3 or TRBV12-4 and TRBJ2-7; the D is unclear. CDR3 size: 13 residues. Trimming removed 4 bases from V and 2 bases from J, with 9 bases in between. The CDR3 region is CASSSDQTYEQYF. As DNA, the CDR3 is TGTGCCAGCAGTTCGGACCAAACCTACGAGCAGTACTTC.

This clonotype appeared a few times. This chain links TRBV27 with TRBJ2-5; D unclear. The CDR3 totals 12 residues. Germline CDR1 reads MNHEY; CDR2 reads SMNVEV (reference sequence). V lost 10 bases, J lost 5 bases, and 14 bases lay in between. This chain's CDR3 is CATKGPLETQYF. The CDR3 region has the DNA TGTGCCACTAAAGGCCCACTTGAGACCCAGTACTTC.

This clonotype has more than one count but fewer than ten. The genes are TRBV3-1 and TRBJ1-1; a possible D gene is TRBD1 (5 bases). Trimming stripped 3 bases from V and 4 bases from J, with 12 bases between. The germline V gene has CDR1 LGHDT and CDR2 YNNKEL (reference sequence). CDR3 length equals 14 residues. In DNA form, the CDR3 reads TGTGCCAGCAGCCAGCTAGAAAGGGGCACTGAAGCTTTCTTT. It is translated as CASSQLERGTEAFF. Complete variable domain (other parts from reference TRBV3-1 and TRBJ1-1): DTAVSQTPKYLVTQMGNDKSIKCEQNLGHDTMYWYKQDSKKFLKIMFSYNNKELIINETVPNRFSPKSPDKAHLNLHINSLELGDSAVYFCASSQLERGTEAFFGQGTRLTVV.

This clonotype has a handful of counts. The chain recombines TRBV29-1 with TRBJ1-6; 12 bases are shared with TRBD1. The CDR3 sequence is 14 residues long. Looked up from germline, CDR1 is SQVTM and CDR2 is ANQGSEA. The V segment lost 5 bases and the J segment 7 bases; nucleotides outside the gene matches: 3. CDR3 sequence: CSVSGTGGNSPLHF. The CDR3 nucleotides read TGCAGCGTTTCGGGGACAGGGGGCAATTCACCCCTCCACTTT.

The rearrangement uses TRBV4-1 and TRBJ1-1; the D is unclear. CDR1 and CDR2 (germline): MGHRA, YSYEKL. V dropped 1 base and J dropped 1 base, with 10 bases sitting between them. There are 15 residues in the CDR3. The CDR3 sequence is CASSQVWGTNTEAFF. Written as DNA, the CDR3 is TGCGCCAGCAGCCAAGTCTGGGGTACGAACACTGAAGCTTTCTTT.

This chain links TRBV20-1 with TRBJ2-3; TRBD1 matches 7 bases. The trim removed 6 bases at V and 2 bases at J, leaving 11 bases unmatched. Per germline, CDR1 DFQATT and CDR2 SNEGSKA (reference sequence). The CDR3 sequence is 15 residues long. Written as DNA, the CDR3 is TGCAGTGCCCGACCGGTAGGGACAGCCACAGATACGCAGTATTTT. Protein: CSARPVGTATDTQYF.